The following is a TCR beta chain sequence with its context. These data belong to a study of blood T cell repertoires in COVID-19. Overall study context: Samples representing acute and convalescent COVID-19 were sourced from the United States, Italy and Spain.

Some clones are missing from TCRdb's copy, which holds only in-frame ones; the method was immunoSEQ multiplex PCR. The repertoire consists of approximately 300,000 clones, with about 87% occurring once and the leading ten covering over 3.5%. The sequence was obtained from a woman aged 40 to 50 with acute or convalescent COVID-19. The specimen was peripheral blood.

This CDR3 reads CASSYHRVDGYTF. CDR3 coding DNA: TGTGCCAGCAGTTACCACAGGGTTGATGGCTACACCTTC. The chain has TRBV6-6 and TRBJ1-2, with D possibly matching TRBD1 (6 bases). Germline CDR1 reads MNHNY; CDR2 reads SVGAGI (reference sequence). V was pared by 2 bases and J by 6 bases, with 10 bases between. The CDR3 covers 13 residues.